The clone carrying this T cell receptor (beta chain) was found once. The antigen is undetermined. Clones were read by immunoSEQ multiplex PCR, and TCRdb kept only the in-frame ones, dropping some. The sample lists about 28,000 clones; less than 95% were seen once. This sample stems from a study of T cells in localized non-small cell lung cancer. General study results and limits: Uninvolved adjacent lung had more T cell clonality than any other tissue, topping tumor. Heterogeneity within the tumor remains possible, as just one region underwent sequencing.

V was trimmed by 2 bases and J by 7 bases, leaving 9 bases between them. The CDR3 totals 13 residues. The germline V gene has CDR1 MGHDK and CDR2 SYGVNS. The source is a woman aged 35-75 years with stage I lung adenocarcinoma. The rearrangement joins TRBV25-1 to TRBJ1-5, with D unresolved. This sample comprised peripheral blood, obtained before any cancer treatment. CDR3 amino acids: CASSEGLEQPQHF. The CDR3 DNA reads TGTGCCAGCAGTGAAGGGTTGGAGCAGCCCCAGCATTTT.